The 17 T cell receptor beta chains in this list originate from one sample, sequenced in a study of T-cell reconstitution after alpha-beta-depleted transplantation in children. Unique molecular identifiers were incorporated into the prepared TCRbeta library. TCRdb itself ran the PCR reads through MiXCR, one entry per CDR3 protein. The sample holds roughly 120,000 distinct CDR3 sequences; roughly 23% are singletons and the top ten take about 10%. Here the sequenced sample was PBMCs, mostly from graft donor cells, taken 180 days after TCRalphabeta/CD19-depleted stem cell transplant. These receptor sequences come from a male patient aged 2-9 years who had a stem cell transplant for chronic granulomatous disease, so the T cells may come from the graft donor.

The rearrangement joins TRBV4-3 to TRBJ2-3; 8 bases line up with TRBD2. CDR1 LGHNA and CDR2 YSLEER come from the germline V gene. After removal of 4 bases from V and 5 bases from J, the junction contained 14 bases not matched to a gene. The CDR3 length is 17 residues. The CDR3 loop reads CASSPQGKRGPGDTQYF. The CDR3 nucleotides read TGCGCCAGCAGCCCCCAAGGAAAGCGGGGGCCGGGAGATACGCAGTATTTT.

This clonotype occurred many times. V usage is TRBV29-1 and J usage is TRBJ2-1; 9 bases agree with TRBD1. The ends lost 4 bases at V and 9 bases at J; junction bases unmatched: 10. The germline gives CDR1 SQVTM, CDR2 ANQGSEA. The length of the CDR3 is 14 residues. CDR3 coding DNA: TGCAGCGTTGCCCGGACAGGGGATTACGGTGAGCAGTTCTTC. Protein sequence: CSVARTGDYGEQFF.

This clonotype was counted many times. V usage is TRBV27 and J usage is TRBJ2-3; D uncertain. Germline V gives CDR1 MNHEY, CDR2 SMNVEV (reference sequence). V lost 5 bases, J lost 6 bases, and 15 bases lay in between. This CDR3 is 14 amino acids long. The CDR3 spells CASSQGRFNDTQYF. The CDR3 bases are TGTGCCAGCAGTCAAGGACGATTCAACGATACGCAGTATTTT.

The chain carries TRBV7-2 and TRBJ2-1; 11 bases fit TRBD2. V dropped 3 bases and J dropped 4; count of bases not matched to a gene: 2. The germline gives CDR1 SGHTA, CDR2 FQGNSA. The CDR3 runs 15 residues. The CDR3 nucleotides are TGTGCCAGCAGCTTTACTAGCGGGAGTTACAATGAGCAGTTCTTC. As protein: CASSFTSGSYNEQFF. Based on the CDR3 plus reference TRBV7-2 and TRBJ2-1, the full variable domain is GAGVSQSPSNKVTEKGKDVELRCDPISGHTALYWYRQSLGQGLEFLIYFQGNSAPDKSGLPSDRFSAERTGGSVSTLTIQRTQQEDSAVYLCASSFTSGSYNEQFFGPGTRLTVL.

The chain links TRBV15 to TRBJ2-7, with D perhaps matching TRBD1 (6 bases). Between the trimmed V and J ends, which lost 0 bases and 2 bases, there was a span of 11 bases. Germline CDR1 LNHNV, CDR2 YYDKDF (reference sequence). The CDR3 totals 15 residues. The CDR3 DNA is TGTGCCACCAGCAGAGAACAGGGAGCCACCTACGAGCAGTACTTC. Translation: CATSREQGATYEQYF.

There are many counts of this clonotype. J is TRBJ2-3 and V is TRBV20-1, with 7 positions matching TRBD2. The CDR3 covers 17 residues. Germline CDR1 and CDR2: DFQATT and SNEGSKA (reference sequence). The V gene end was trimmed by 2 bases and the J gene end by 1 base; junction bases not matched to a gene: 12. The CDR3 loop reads CSARIGGRLGGTDTQYF. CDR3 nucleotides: TGCAGTGCTAGAATTGGCGGGAGATTGGGGGGCACAGATACGCAGTATTTT.

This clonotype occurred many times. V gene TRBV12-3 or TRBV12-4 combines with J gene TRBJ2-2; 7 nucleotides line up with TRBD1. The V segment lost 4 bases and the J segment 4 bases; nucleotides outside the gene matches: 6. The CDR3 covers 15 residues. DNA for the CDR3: TGTGCCAGCAGTTCGACAGGGCCGCGCACCGGGGAGCTGTTTTTT. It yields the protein CASSSTGPRTGELFF.

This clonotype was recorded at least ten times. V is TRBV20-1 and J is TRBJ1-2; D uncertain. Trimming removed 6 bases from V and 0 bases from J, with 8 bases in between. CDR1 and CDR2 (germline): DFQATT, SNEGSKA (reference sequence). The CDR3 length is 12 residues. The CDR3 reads CSANTPNYGYTF. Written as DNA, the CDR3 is TGCAGTGCAAACACACCTAACTATGGCTACACCTTC.

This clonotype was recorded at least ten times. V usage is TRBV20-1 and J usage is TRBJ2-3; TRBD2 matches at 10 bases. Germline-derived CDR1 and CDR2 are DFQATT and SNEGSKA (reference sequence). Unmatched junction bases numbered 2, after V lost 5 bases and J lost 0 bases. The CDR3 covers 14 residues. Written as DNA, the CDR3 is TGCAGTGCTGAGACTAGCGGGAGCACAGATACGCAGTATTTT. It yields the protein CSAETSGSTDTQYF.

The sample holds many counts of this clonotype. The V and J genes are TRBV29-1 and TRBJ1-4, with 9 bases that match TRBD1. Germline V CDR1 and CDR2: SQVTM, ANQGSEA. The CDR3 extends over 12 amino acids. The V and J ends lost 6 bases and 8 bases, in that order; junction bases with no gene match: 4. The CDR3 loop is CSVGTGYEKLFF. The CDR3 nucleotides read TGCAGCGTGGGGACAGGGTACGAAAAACTGTTTTTT.

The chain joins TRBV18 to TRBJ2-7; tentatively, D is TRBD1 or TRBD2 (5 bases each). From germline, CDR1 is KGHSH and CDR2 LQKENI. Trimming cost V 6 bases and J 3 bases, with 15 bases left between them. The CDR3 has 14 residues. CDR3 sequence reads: CASSRLGESYEQYF. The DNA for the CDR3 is TGTGCCAGCTCTCGATTGGGGGAGAGCTACGAGCAGTACTTC. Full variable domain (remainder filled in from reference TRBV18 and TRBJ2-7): NAGVMQNPRHLVRRRGQEARLRCSPMKGHSHVYWYRQLPEEGLKFMVYLQKENIIDESGMPKERFSAEFPKEGPSILRIQQVVRGDSAAYFCASSRLGESYEQYFGPGTRLTVT.

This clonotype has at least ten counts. The CDR3 bases are TGCAGTGTCCCAGCCGGGACGTCAACCTACGAGCAGTACTTC. Its translation: CSVPAGTSTYEQYF. V gene TRBV20-1 combines with J gene TRBJ2-7, with D perhaps TRBD1 or TRBD2 (5 bases each). Germline V gene sequence: CDR1 DFQATT, CDR2 SNEGSKA (reference sequence). The CDR3 contains 14 residues. V lost 7 bases and J lost 2, with 18 bases in between.

The CDR3 protein is CAWGQGGSGANVLTF. The CDR3 coding sequence is TGTGCCTGGGGTCAAGGGGGGTCTGGGGCCAACGTCCTGACTTTC. The V gene is TRBV30, the J gene TRBJ2-6; D may be TRBD1 or TRBD2 (6 bases each). Germline V gene data show CDR1 as GTSNPN and CDR2 as SVGIG (reference sequence). The length of the CDR3 is 15 residues. Trimming removed 5 bases at V and 1 base at J, with 12 bases between.

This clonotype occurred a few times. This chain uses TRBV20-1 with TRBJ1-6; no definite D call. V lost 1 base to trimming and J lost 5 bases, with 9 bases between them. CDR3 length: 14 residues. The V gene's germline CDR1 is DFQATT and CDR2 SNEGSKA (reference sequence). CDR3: CSARVPGDNSPLHF. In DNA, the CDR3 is TGCAGTGCTAGAGTGCCGGGCGATAATTCACCCCTCCACTTT.

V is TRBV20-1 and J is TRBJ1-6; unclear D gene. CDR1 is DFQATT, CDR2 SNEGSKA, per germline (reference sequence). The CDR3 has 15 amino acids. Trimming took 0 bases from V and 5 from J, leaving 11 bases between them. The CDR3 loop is CSARDLAVDNSPLHF. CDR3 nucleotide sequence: TGCAGTGCTAGAGATCTGGCAGTGGATAATTCACCCCTCCACTTT.

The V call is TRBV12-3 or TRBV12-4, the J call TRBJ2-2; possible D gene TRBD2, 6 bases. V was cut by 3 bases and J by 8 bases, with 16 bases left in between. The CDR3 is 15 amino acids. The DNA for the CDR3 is TGTGCCAGCAGTTTTAGCTCCAGTGGGGGGGGGGAGCTGTTTTTT. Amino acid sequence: CASSFSSSGGGELFF.

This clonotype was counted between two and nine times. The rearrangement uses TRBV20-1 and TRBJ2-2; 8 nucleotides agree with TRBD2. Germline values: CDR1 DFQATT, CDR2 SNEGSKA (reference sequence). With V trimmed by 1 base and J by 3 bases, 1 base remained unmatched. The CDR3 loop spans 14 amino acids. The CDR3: CSARAGGYTGELFF. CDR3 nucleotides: TGCAGTGCTAGAGCGGGAGGGTACACCGGGGAGCTGTTTTTT.